What follows is one TCR beta chain and its context. The method was immunoSEQ multiplex PCR; TCRdb's version includes in-frame clones alone and lacks a portion of them. The data show 250,000 to 350,000 clones, with roughly 90% seen just once and less than 1% held by the top ten. The CDR3 extends over 20 amino acids. V shed 2 bases and J 0 bases; nucleotides not matched to a gene: 18. Germline V gene lookup returns CDR1 KGHSH and CDR2 LQKENI. The sample originates from a study of blood T cell repertoires in COVID-19. The sequenced sample consisted of peripheral blood. The V call is TRBV18, the J call TRBJ1-1; 7 bases match TRBD1. The sequence was collected from a woman between 40 and 50 years old who had recovered from COVID-19. The CDR3 region is CASSPTVKTGSKAVNTEAFF. Here the CDR3 DNA reads TGTGCCAGCTCACCAACTGTGAAGACAGGGTCTAAGGCGGTGAACACTGAAGCTTTCTTT.